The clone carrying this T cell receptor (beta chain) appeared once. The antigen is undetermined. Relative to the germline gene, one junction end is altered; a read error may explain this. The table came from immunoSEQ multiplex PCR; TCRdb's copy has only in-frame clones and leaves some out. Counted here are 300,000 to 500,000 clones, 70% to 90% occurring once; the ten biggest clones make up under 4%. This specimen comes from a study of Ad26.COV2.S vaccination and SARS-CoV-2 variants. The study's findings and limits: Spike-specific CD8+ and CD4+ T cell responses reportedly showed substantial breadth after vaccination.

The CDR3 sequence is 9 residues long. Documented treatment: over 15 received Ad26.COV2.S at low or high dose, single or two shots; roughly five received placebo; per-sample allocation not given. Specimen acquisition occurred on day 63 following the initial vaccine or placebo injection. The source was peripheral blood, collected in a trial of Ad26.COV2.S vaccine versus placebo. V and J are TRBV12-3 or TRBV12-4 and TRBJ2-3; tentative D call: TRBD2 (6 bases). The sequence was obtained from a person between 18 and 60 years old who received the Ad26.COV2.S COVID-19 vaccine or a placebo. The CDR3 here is CASSMGLRF. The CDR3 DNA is TGTGCCAGCAGCATGGGACTGCGTTTT.